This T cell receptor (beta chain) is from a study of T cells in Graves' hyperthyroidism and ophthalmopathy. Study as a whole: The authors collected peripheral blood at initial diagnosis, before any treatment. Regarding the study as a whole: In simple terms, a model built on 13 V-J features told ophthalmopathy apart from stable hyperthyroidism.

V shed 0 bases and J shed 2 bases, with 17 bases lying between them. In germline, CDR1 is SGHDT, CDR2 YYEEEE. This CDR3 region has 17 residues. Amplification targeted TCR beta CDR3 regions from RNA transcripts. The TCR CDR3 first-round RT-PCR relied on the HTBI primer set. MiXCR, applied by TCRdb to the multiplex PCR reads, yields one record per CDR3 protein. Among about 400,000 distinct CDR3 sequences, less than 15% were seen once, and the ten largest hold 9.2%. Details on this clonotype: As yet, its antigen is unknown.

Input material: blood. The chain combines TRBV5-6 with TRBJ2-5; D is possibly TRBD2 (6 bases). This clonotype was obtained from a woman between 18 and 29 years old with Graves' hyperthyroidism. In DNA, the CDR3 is TGTGCCAGCAGCTTGGAGAGGGCTGGCGGGGTACAAGAGACCCAGTACTTC. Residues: CASSLERAGGVQETQYF.